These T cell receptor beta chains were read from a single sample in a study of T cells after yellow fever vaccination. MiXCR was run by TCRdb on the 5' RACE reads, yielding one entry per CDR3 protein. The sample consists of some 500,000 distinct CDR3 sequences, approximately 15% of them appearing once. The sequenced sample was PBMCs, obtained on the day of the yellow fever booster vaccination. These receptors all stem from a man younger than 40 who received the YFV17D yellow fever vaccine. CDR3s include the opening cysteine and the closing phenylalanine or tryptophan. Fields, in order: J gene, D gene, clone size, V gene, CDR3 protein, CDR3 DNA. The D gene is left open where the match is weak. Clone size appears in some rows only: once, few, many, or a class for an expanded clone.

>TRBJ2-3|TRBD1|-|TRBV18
CASAVTGGTDTQYF
TGTGCCAGCGCGGTTACAGGGGGCACAGATACGCAGTATTTT
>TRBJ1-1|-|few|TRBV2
CASSRNGRTEAFF
TGTGCCAGCAGTCGAAATGGACGGACTGAAGCTTTCTTT
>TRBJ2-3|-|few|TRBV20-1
CSANAGQGLTDTQYF
TGCAGTGCTAATGCCGGGCAGGGGCTCACAGATACGCAGTATTTT
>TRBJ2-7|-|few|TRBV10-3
CAISGSRESYEQYF
TGTGCCATCAGTGGTTCCCGGGAAAGTTACGAGCAGTACTTC
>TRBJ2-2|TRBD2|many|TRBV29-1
CSVPAPGTSTGELFF
TGCAGCGTCCCCGCGCCCGGGACTAGCACCGGGGAGCTGTTTTTT
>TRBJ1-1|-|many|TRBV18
CASSPGRNTEAFF
TGCGCCAGCAGCCCGGGACGGAACACTGAAGCTTTCTTT
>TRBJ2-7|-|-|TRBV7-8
CASSLFGGDGSYEQYF
TGTGCCAGCAGCTTATTTGGCGGGGATGGCTCCTACGAGCAGTACTTC
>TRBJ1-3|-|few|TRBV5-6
CASSLRGYSGNTIYF
TGTGCCAGCAGCTTGAGGGGGTACTCTGGAAACACCATATATTTT
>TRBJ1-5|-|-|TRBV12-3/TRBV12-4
CASSTSPVGQPQHF
TGTGCCAGCAGTACCTCCCCCGTCGGACAGCCCCAGCATTTT
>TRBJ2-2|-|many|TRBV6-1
CASSEYPPPQTGELFF
TGTGCCAGCAGCGAGTACCCACCACCTCAAACCGGGGAGCTGTTTTTT
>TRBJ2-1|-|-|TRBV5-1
CASSLAAGPTYNEQFF
TGCGCCAGCAGCTTGGCAGCGGGCCCTACCTACAATGAGCAGTTCTTC
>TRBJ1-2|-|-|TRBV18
CASSPLLHGEVYGYTF
TGTGCCAGCTCACCGTTACTCCACGGGGAAGTTTATGGCTACACCTTC
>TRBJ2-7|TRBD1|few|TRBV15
CATSRDQGELNEQYF
TGTGCCACCAGCAGAGATCAGGGGGAGCTCAACGAGCAGTACTTC
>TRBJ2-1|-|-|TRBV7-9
CASREGGQSSYNEQFF
TGTGCCAGCAGGGAGGGTGGACAGTCCTCCTACAATGAGCAGTTCTTC
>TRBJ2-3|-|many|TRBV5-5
CASSSPPTTDTQYF
TGTGCCAGCAGCTCCCCACCCACCACAGATACGCAGTATTTT
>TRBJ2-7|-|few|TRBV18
CASSPRPPEQYF
TGTGCCAGCTCACCCCGACCGCCCGAGCAGTACTTC
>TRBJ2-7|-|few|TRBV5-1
CASSGGRDPYEQYF
TGCGCCAGCAGCGGAGGGCGGGACCCCTACGAGCAGTACTTC
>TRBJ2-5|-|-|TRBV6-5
CASSYSKAVQETQYF
TGTGCCAGCAGTTACTCGAAGGCAGTCCAAGAGACCCAGTACTTC
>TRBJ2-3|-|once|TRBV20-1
CSASLALSTDTQYF
TGCAGTGCTAGCCTAGCACTTAGCACAGATACGCAGTATTTT
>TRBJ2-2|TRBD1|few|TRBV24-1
CATSDEEGTGIPGELFF
TGTGCCACCAGTGACGAAGAGGGGACAGGGATCCCCGGGGAGCTGTTTTTT